This T cell receptor beta chain was retrieved from a study of blood T cell repertoires in COVID-19. Study-wide context: PBMCs, B-cell-depleted T cells, or T cells provided the cDNA or gDNA that made up the material.

Per the original methods: Amplified reference gene primers provided the basis for estimating nucleated cell counts. Profiling relied on immunoSEQ multiplex PCR, and the TCRdb table lists in-frame clones only, not all of them. V and J calls and clone size are given by that table; D and trimming were obtained from the DNA. The sample has 200,000 to 300,000 clones; about 90% are singletons. Germline loops: CDR1 SGHRS, CDR2 YFSETQ. The CDR3 totals 12 residues. J was trimmed by 7 bases and V by 2 bases; bases with no gene match: 1. The V gene is TRBV5-1, the J gene TRBJ1-1; 8 nucleotides agree with TRBD1. The receptor's source is a woman aged 40 to 50 with acute or convalescent COVID-19. The sequencing input was peripheral blood. The CDR3 loop is CASSFDRGEAFF. The DNA of the CDR3 is TGCGCCAGCAGCTTTGACAGGGGTGAAGCTTTCTTT.